The clone carrying this TCR beta chain has more than one count but fewer than ten. This entry belongs to a study of control samples from healthy donors and cancer patients. This CDR3 comprises 16 residues. Unmatched junction bases numbered 6, after V lost 3 bases and J lost 2 bases. From germline, CDR1 is SGDLS and CDR2 YYNGEE. Clones were read by immunoSEQ multiplex PCR, and TCRdb kept only the in-frame ones, dropping some. The sample carries 150,000 to 200,000 clones, about 86% recorded once. The V call is TRBV9, the J call TRBJ2-3, with 10 bases lining up with TRBD1. This clonotype was sampled from a woman in her thirties in good health. Source material: blood. DNA for the CDR3: TGTGCCAGCAGCGCGACAGGGGGCACCCCCACAGATACGCAGTATTTT. Translation gives CASSATGGTPTDTQYF. Looking up the rest from reference TRBV9 and TRBJ2-3 gives the full variable domain: DSGVTQTPKHLITATGQRVTLRCSPRSGDLSVYWYQQSLDQGLQFLIQYYNGEERAKGNILERFSAQQFPDLHSELNLSSLELGDSALYFCASSATGGTPTDTQYFGPGTRLTVL.